The clone carrying this TCR beta chain appeared many times. TCRdb re-called the 5' RACE reads with MiXCR, one entry per CDR3 protein. Among 30,000 to 35,000 distinct CDR3 sequences listed, 8% to 10% were seen once. This specimen comes from a study of chronic HIV infection and antiretroviral therapy. The CDR3 is 12 residues long. Germline lookup yields CDR1 SEHNR and CDR2 FQNEAQ (reference sequence). V was shortened by 4 bases and J by 7 bases, with 7 bases between the two germline ends. Sequencing was performed on peripheral blood. The receptor comes from an adult who had HIV and had not received antiretroviral therapy, or was an uninfected healthy control (not recorded which). V is TRBV7-9 and J is TRBJ2-2, with D unresolved. The CDR3: CASSSEVGELFF. The CDR3 nucleotides read TGTGCCAGCAGCTCAGAGGTCGGGGAGCTGTTTTTT.